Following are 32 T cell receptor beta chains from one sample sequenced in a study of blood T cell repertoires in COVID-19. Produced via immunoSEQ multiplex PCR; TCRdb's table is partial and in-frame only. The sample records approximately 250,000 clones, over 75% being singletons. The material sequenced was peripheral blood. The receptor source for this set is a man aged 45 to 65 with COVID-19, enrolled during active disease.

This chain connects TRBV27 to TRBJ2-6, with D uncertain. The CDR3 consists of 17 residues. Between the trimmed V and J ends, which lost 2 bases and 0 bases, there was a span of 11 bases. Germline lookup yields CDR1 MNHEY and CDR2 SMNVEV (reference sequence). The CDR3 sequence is CASSLTNLLSGANVLTF. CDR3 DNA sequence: TGTGCCAGCAGTTTAACGAATCTACTCTCTGGGGCCAACGTCCTGACTTTC.

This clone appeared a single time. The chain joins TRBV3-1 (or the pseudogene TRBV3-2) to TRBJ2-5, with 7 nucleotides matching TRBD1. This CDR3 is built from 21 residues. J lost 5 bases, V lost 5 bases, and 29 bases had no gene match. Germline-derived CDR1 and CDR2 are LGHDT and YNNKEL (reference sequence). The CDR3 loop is CASSARLTLDRVGLRAETQYF. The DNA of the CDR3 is TGTGCCAGCAGCGCTCGACTTACCCTAGACAGGGTAGGGTTGAGGGCGGAGACCCAGTACTTC.

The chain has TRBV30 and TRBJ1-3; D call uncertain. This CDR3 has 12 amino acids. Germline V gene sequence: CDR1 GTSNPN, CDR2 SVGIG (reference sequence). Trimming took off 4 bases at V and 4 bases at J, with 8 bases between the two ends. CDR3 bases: TGTGCCTGGACTGACTCCGGAAACACCATATATTTT. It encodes CAWTDSGNTIYF.

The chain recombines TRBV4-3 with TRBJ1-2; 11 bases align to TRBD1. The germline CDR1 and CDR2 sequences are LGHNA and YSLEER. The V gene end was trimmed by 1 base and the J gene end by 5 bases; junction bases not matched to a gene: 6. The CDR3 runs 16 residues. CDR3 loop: CASSQGGQGGGYGYTF. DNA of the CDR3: TGCGCCAGCAGCCAAGGGGGACAGGGGGGTGGGTATGGCTACACCTTC.

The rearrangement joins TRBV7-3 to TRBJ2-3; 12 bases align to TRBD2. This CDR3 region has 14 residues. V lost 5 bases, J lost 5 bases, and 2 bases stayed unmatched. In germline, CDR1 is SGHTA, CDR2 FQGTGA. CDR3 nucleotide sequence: TGTGCCAGCAGCCCGGGACTAGCGGGAGATACGCAGTATTTT. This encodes CASSPGLAGDTQYF. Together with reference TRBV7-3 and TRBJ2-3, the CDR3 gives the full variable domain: GAGVSQTPSNKVTEKGKYVELRCDPISGHTALYWYRQSLGQGPEFLIYFQGTGAADDSGLPNDRFFAVRPEGSVSTLKIQRTERGDSAVYLCASSPGLAGDTQYFGPGTRLTVL.

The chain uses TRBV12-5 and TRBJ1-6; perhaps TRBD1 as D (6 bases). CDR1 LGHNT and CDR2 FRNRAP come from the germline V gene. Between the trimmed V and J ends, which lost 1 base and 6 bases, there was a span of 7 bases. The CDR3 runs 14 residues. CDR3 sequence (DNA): TGTGCTAGTGGTTTGGGGGACACTAATTCACCCCTCCACTTT. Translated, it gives CASGLGDTNSPLHF.

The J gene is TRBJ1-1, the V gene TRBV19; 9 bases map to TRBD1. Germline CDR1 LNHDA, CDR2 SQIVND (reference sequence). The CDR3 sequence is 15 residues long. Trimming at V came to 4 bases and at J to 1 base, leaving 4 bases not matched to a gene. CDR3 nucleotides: TGTGCCAGTAGTACGGACAGGGGTGCGAACACTGAAGCTTTCTTT. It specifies CASSTDRGANTEAFF.

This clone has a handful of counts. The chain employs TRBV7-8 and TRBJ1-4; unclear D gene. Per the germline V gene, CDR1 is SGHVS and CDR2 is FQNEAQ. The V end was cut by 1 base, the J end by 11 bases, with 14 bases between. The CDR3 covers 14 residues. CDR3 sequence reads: CASSLVPAGQKLFF. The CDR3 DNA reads TGTGCCAGCAGCTTAGTGCCCGCGGGCCAGAAACTGTTTTTT.

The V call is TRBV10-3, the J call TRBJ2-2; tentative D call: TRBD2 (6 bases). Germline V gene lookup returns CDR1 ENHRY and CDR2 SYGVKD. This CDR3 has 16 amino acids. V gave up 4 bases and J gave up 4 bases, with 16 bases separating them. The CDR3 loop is CAISGAGGASTGELFF. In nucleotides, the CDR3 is TGTGCCATCAGTGGAGCGGGTGGGGCGAGCACCGGGGAGCTGTTTTTT.

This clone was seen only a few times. CDR3 amino acids: CASTSVAGQPQHF. For the CDR3, the DNA is TGTGCCAGCACTTCAGTGGCGGGGCAGCCCCAGCATTTT. The J gene is TRBJ1-5, the V gene TRBV2; D call uncertain. Germline-derived CDR1 and CDR2 are SNHLY and FYNNEI. The CDR3 is 13 residues long. V was cut by 7 bases and J by 7 bases, with 14 bases left in between.

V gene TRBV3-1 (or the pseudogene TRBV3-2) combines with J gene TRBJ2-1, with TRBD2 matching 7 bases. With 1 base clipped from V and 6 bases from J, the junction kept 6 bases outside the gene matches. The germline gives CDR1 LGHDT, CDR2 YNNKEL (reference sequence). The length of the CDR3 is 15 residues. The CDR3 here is CASSQGGGSRNEQFF. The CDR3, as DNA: TGTGCCAGCAGCCAAGGGGGGGGGAGTCGCAATGAGCAGTTCTTC.

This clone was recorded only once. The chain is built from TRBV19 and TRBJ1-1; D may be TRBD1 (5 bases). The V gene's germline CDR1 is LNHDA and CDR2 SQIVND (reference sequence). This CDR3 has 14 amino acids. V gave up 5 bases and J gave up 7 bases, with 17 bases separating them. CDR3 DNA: TGTGCCAGTAGTGGGGGGAGCCTCGGGGTTGAAGCTTTCTTT. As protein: CASSGGSLGVEAFF.

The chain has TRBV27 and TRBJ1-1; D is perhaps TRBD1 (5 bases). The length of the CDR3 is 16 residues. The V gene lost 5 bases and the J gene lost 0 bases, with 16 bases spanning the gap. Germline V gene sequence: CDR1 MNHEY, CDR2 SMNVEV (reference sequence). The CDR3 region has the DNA TGTGCCAGCAGTCTCTACGCCAGGGCCATGAACACTGAAGCTTTCTTT. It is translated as CASSLYARAMNTEAFF.

The CDR3 DNA reads TGTGCCAGCAGTTCTATCGGACTCGGGGCCAACGTCCTGACTTTC. Translated, it gives CASSSIGLGANVLTF. This sequence joins TRBV27 and TRBJ2-6, with D possibly TRBD2 on 5 matching bases. The CDR3 totals 15 residues. The V gene's germline CDR1 is MNHEY and CDR2 SMNVEV (reference sequence). Trimming removed 4 bases at V and 4 bases at J, with 11 bases between.

CDR3 coding DNA: TGTGCCAGCAGCCCACGATGGACAGGAGGTAACCCCTACAATGAGCAGTTCTTC. Protein sequence: CASSPRWTGGNPYNEQFF. The chain combines TRBV9 with TRBJ2-1; TRBD1 matches at 7 bases. With 4 bases clipped from V and 2 bases from J, the junction kept 15 bases outside the gene matches. Germline V CDR1 and CDR2: SGDLS, YYNGEE. CDR3 size: 18 residues. The complete variable domain, with remaining parts taken from reference TRBV9 and TRBJ2-1, reads DSGVTQTPKHLITATGQRVTLRCSPRSGDLSVYWYQQSLDQGLQFLIQYYNGEERAKGNILERFSAQQFPDLHSELNLSSLELGDSALYFCASSPRWTGGNPYNEQFFGPGTRLTVL.

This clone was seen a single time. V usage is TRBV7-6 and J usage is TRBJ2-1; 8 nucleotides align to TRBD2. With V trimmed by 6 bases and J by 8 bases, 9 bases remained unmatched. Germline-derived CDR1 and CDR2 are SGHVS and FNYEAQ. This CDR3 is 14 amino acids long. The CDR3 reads CASSYLGGADEQFF. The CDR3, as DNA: TGTGCCAGCAGTTACCTCGGGGGGGCGGATGAGCAGTTCTTC.

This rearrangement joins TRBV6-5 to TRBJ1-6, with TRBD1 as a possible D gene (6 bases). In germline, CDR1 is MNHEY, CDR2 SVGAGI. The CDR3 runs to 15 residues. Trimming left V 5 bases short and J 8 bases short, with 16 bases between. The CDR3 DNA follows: TGTGCCAGCAGTCACAGGCGGGGGCCGGATTCACCCCTCCACTTT. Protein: CASSHRRGPDSPLHF.

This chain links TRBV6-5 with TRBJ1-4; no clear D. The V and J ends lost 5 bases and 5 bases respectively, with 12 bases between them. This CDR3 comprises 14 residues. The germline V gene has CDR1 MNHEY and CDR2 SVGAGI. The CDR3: CASSLLSLNEKLFF. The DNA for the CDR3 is TGTGCCAGCAGTCTTTTATCCCTAAATGAAAAACTGTTTTTT.

The CDR3 DNA reads TGTGCCAGCAGCGTAGCTTCCGGACAAGGGTTAGAGACCCAGTACTTC. This sequence encodes CASSVASGQGLETQYF. The chain couples TRBV9 to TRBJ2-5; possibly TRBD1 for D (5 bases). Trimming removed 0 bases from V and 4 bases from J, with 16 bases in between. The length of the CDR3 is 16 residues. Germline V gene data show CDR1 as SGDLS and CDR2 as YYNGEE.

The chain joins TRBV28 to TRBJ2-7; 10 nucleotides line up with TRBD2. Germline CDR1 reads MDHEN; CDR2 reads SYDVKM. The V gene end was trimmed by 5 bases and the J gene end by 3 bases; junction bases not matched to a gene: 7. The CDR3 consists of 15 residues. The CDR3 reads CASSQIAGGYYEQYF. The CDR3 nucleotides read TGTGCCAGCAGTCAAATAGCGGGGGGATACTACGAGCAGTACTTC.

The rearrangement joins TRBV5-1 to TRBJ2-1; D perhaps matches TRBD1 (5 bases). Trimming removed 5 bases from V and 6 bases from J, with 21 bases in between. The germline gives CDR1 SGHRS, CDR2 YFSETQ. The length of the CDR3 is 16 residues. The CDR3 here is CASRGQGTFGRNEQFF. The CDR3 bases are TGCGCCAGCAGAGGTCAGGGTACGTTCGGCCGCAATGAGCAGTTCTTC.

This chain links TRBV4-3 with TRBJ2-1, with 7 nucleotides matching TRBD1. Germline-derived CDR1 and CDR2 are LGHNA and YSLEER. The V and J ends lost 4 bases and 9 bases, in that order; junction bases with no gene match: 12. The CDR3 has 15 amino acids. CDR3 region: CASSPRQGLSFEQFF. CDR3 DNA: TGCGCCAGCAGCCCACGACAGGGATTGTCGTTTGAGCAGTTCTTC.

The CDR3 nucleotides are TGTGCCACCAGTGATCGCAATACAGGGCCGAACACTGAAGCTTTCTTT. Encoded protein: CATSDRNTGPNTEAFF. The chain couples TRBV24-1 to TRBJ1-1, with D possibly being TRBD1 (6 bases). Per germline, CDR1 KGHDR and CDR2 SFDVKD. The V end lost 3 bases, the J end lost 1 base, and 14 bases lay between the germline ends. This CDR3 is 16 amino acids long.

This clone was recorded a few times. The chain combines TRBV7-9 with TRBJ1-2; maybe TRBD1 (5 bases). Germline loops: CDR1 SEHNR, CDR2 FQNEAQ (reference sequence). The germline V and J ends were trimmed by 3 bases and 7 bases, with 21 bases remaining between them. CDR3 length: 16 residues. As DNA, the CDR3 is TGTGCCAGCAGCTTGAAGGCGGGGGTCACCCAGTCTGGCTACACCTTC. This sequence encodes CASSLKAGVTQSGYTF.

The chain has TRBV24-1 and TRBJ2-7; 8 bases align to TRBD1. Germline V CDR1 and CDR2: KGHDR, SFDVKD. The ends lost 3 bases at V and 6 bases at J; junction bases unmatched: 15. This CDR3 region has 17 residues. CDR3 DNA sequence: TGTGCCACCAGTGATCTCACCAGGGGGCGCGAGGGGGTCGAGCAGTACTTC. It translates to CATSDLTRGREGVEQYF.

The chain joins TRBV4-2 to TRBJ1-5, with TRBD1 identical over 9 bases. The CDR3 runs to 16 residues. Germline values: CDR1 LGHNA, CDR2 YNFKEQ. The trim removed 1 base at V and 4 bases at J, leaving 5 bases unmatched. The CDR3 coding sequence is TGTGCCAGCAGCCAAGGCAGGACAGGGGTTAATCAGCCCCAGCATTTT. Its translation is CASSQGRTGVNQPQHF.

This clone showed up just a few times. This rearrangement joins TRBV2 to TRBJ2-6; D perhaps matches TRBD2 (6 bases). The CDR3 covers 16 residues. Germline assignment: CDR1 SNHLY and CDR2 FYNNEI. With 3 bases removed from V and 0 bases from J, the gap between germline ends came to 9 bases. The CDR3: CASSDGGSSGANVLTF. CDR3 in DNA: TGTGCCAGCAGTGACGGGGGATCCTCTGGGGCCAACGTCCTGACTTTC.

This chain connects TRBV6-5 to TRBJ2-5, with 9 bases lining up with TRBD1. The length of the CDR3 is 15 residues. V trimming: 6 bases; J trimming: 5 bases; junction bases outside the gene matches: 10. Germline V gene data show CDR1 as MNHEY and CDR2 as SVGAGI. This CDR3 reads CASSTGTGPMETQYF. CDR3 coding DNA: TGTGCCAGCAGCACCGGGACAGGGCCGATGGAGACCCAGTACTTC.

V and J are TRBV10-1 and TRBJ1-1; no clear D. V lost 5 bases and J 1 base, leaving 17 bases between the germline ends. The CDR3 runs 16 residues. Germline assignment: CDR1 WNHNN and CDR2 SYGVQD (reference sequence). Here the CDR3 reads CASSPLPTTENTEAFF. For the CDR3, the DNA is TGCGCCAGCAGTCCTCTGCCGACAACAGAGAACACTGAAGCTTTCTTT.

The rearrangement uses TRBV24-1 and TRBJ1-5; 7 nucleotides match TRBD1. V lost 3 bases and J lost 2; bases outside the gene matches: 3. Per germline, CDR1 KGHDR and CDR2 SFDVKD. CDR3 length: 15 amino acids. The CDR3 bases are TGTGCCACCAGTGATGACGGGACAGGCAATCAGCCCCAGCATTTT. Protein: CATSDDGTGNQPQHF.

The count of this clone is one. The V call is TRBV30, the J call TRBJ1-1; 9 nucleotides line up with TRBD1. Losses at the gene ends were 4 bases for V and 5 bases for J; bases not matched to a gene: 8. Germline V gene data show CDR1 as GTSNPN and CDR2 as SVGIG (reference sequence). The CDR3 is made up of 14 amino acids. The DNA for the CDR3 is TGTGCCTGGAACCCCGGGACAGGGCGGACTGAAGCTTTCTTT. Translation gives CAWNPGTGRTEAFF.

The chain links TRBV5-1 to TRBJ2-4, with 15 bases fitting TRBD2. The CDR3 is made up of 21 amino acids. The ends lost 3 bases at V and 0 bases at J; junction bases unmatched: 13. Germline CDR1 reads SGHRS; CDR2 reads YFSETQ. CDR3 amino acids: CASSSGLAGGLGLLAKNIQYF. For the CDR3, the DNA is TGCGCCAGCAGCTCGGGACTAGCGGGGGGCCTAGGACTACTAGCCAAAAACATTCAGTACTTC.